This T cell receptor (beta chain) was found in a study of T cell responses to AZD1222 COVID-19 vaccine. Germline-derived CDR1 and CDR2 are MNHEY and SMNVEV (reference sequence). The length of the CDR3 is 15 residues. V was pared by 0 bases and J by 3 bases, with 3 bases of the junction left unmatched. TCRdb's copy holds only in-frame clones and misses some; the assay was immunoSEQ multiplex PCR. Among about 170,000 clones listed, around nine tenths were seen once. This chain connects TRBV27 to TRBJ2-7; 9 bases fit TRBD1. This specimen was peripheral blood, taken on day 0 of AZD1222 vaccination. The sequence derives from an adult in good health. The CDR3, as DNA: TGTGCCAGCAGTTTATCTACGACAGGGGGCTACGAGCAGTACTTC. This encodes CASSLSTTGGYEQYF.